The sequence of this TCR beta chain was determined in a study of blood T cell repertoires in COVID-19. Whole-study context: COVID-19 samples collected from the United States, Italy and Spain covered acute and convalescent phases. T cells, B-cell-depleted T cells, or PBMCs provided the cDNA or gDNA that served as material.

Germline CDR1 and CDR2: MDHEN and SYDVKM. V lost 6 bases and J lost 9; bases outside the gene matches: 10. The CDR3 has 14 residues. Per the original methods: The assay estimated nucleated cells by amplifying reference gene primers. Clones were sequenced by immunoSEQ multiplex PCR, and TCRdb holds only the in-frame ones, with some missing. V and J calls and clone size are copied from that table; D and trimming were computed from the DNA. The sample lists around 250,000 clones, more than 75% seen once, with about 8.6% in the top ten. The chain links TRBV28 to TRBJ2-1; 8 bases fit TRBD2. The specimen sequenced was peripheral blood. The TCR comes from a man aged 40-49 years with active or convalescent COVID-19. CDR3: CASRPGGGRGEQFF. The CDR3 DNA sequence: TGTGCCAGCAGACCTGGCGGGGGGAGGGGTGAGCAGTTCTTC.